The 28 T cell receptor beta chains below come from one sample, sequenced in a study of blood T cell repertoires in COVID-19. Data came from immunoSEQ multiplex PCR; TCRdb stores just in-frame clones and leaves some out. The sample includes 110,000 or so clones, around 81% seen only once; the top ten take roughly 10%. The material sequenced was peripheral blood. These receptors were taken from a woman aged 70-85 years with acute or convalescent COVID-19.

The chain is built from TRBV25-1 and TRBJ1-2; 8 bases are shared with TRBD1. The CDR3 spans 13 residues. V lost 6 bases and J lost 3; bases outside the gene matches: 3. Looked up from germline, CDR1 is MGHDK and CDR2 is SYGVNS. For the CDR3, the DNA is TGTGCCAGCAGAGACAGGGGTGACTATGGCTACACCTTC. This gives the protein CASRDRGDYGYTF.

This sequence joins TRBV7-2 and TRBJ2-1; the match to TRBD1 covers 7 bases. The CDR3 extends over 13 amino acids. V gave up 4 bases and J gave up 6 bases; unmatched junction bases: 3. The V gene's germline CDR1 is SGHTA and CDR2 FQGNSA. The CDR3 DNA is TGTGCCAGCAGCTACAACAGGGGCAATGAGCAGTTCTTC. Encoded protein: CASSYNRGNEQFF.

The genes are TRBV6-1 and TRBJ2-3; tentative D call: TRBD2 (5 bases). The V end lost 2 bases, the J end lost 5 bases, and 11 bases lay between the germline ends. Germline assignment: CDR1 MNHNS and CDR2 SASEGT. The CDR3 has 14 residues. The CDR3, as DNA: TGTGCCAGCAGTGAACCGGGGTTCGGAGATACGCAGTATTTT. It translates to CASSEPGFGDTQYF.

The chain combines TRBV11-3 with TRBJ2-1; 8 nucleotides match TRBD2. Germline CDR1 is SGHNT and CDR2 is YENEEA. CDR3 length: 15 residues. The trim removed 4 bases at V and 0 bases at J, leaving 2 bases unmatched. The CDR3 DNA sequence: TGTGCCAGCAGCTCGGGGGGGAGCTCCTACAATGAGCAGTTCTTC. This encodes CASSSGGSSYNEQFF.

This chain connects TRBV2 to TRBJ2-2, with 7 bases fitting TRBD2. J gave up 1 base and V 7 bases, and 6 bases lay outside the gene matches. The CDR3 has 15 amino acids. Germline V gene sequence: CDR1 SNHLY, CDR2 FYNNEI. The CDR3 DNA reads as TGTGCCAGCAATCTGGGACTATTGAACACCGGGGAGCTGTTTTTT. It is translated as CASNLGLLNTGELFF.

About this clone: At the DNA level, this CDR3 is encoded by other sequences in the same sample as well. The gene calls are TRBV30 and TRBJ1-2; 7 bases agree with TRBD1. Germline values: CDR1 GTSNPN, CDR2 SVGIG (reference sequence). Losses at the gene ends were 2 bases for V and 0 bases for J; bases not matched to a gene: 3. The CDR3 has 14 residues. Here the CDR3 DNA reads TGTGCCTGGAGTCGGACAGGCTCTAACTATGGCTACACCTTC. Translating it yields CAWSRTGSNYGYTF.

The chain couples TRBV29-1 to TRBJ2-3, with a possible D match to TRBD1 (6 bases). V was pared by 7 bases and J by 2 bases, with 13 bases between. The CDR3 totals 13 residues. CDR1 is SQVTM and CDR2 is ANQGSEA in the germline V gene. The CDR3 loop reads CSGLQGTTDTQYF. CDR3 sequence (DNA): TGCAGCGGCCTACAGGGAACCACAGATACGCAGTATTTT.

This chain links TRBV27 with TRBJ2-7; D gene uncertain. With 4 bases removed from V and 3 bases from J, the gap between germline ends came to 16 bases. Germline CDR1 is MNHEY and CDR2 is SMNVEV (reference sequence). This CDR3 has 15 residues. Here the CDR3 DNA reads TGTGCCAGCAGTTCCCGCCTAGGAATGGTCTACGAGCAGTACTTC. Its translation: CASSSRLGMVYEQYF.

The chain uses TRBV5-4 and TRBJ2-2; 7 bases are shared with TRBD2. V lost 1 base, J lost 10 bases, and 10 bases stayed unmatched. CDR3 length equals 15 residues. Per germline, CDR1 SGHNT and CDR2 YYREEE (reference sequence). CDR3 region: CASSLYRRGEEELFF. The CDR3 bases are TGTGCCAGCAGCTTGTATAGACGGGGGGAGGAGGAGCTGTTTTTT.

The chain links TRBV19 to TRBJ1-6; TRBD1 aligns across 10 bases. The V segment lost 6 bases and the J segment 5 bases; nucleotides outside the gene matches: 7. Per the germline V gene, CDR1 is LNHDA and CDR2 is SQIVND (reference sequence). The CDR3 runs 16 residues. The chain's CDR3 is CASSRDRGSHNSPLHF. CDR3 DNA sequence: TGTGCCAGTAGCCGGGACAGGGGATCCCATAATTCACCCCTCCACTTT.

This clone has more than one count but fewer than ten. The V call is TRBV7-8, the J call TRBJ1-1; TRBD1 might be the D (6 bases). Germline V gene sequence: CDR1 SGHVS, CDR2 FQNEAQ. The V gene lost 3 bases and the J gene lost 1 base, with 12 bases spanning the gap. This CDR3 contains 15 residues. CDR3 sequence (DNA): TGTGCCAGCAGCTTTACAGGGTTAAGGAACACTGAAGCTTTCTTT. The encoded protein is CASSFTGLRNTEAFF.

The chain couples TRBV6-1 to TRBJ2-6, with D possibly matching TRBD2 (6 bases). The germline gives CDR1 MNHNS, CDR2 SASEGT. With 3 bases removed from V and 7 bases from J, the gap between germline ends came to 10 bases. CDR3 length: 14 amino acids. CDR3 region: CASSERRGANVLTF. The DNA for the CDR3 is TGTGCCAGCAGTGAGCGGAGGGGAGCCAACGTCCTGACTTTC.

The rearrangement uses TRBV2 and TRBJ2-2; D is undetermined. Trimming shortened V by 4 bases and J by 1 base, and 10 bases separated the two germline ends. The CDR3 is made up of 15 amino acids. Germline assignment: CDR1 SNHLY and CDR2 FYNNEI. CDR3 amino acids: CASSARNENTGELFF. DNA for the CDR3: TGTGCCAGCAGTGCCAGAAATGAGAACACCGGGGAGCTGTTTTTT.

The chain joins TRBV10-3 to TRBJ2-3; TRBD2 aligns across 12 bases. The CDR3 is 14 residues long. J was trimmed by 0 bases and V by 9 bases; bases with no gene match: 1. Germline CDR1 ENHRY, CDR2 SYGVKD. The CDR3 nucleotides read TGTGCCATAGGGACTAGCGGGAGCACAGATACGCAGTATTTT. Protein sequence: CAIGTSGSTDTQYF.

The genes are TRBV9 and TRBJ1-3, with a tentative D call TRBD1 (6 bases). The V gene's germline CDR1 is SGDLS and CDR2 YYNGEE. Trimming removed 0 bases at V and 2 bases at J, with 6 bases between. The CDR3 contains 14 residues. The CDR3 coding sequence is TGTGCCAGCAGCGTAGGGGGGCCTGGAAACACCATATATTTT. It yields the protein CASSVGGPGNTIYF.

This rearrangement joins TRBV19 to TRBJ2-1, with 7 nucleotides matching TRBD2. J gave up 3 bases and V 9 bases, and 5 bases lay outside the gene matches. Germline values: CDR1 LNHDA, CDR2 SQIVND (reference sequence). This CDR3 is 13 amino acids long. CDR3 residues: CASGEGHYNEQFF. CDR3 nucleotides: TGTGCCAGCGGGGAGGGCCACTACAATGAGCAGTTCTTC.

This chain links TRBV7-9 with TRBJ1-1; D remains ambiguous. Germline-derived CDR1 and CDR2 are SEHNR and FQNEAQ (reference sequence). The V end was cut by 1 base, the J end by 3 bases, with 18 bases between. The CDR3 length is 17 residues. CDR3 sequence: CASSLEGKSGEDTEAFF. The CDR3 DNA sequence: TGTGCCAGCAGCTTAGAAGGAAAGAGCGGGGAGGACACTGAAGCTTTCTTT.

The CDR3 protein is CAISAASGRFSYEQYF. The CDR3 region has the DNA TGTGCCATCAGTGCAGCTAGCGGGAGGTTCTCCTACGAGCAGTACTTC. The chain has TRBV10-3 and TRBJ2-7, with 11 bases lining up with TRBD2. Germline CDR1 and CDR2: ENHRY and SYGVKD. The CDR3 is 16 residues long. With V trimmed by 4 bases and J by 0 bases, 5 bases remained unmatched.

This clone has only a few counts. This chain uses TRBV5-4 with TRBJ1-5; 7 bases map to TRBD1. Germline V CDR1 and CDR2: SGHNT, YYREEE (reference sequence). This CDR3 spans 16 amino acids. V was clipped by 2 bases and J by 5 bases; unmatched bases: 10. CDR3 residues: CASSFVSTGTDQPQHF. The DNA for the CDR3 is TGTGCCAGCAGCTTCGTTTCGACAGGGACAGATCAGCCCCAGCATTTT.

The chain is built from TRBV4-2 and TRBJ2-7, with 10 bases identical to TRBD2. Germline V gene data show CDR1 as LGHNA and CDR2 as YNFKEQ. This CDR3 has 14 amino acids. The V gene end was trimmed by 4 bases and the J gene end by 4 bases; junction bases not matched to a gene: 4. The DNA for the CDR3 is TGTGCCAGCAGCCCTGGACTAGCGGATTACGAGCAGTACTTC. Translating gives CASSPGLADYEQYF.

The rearrangement links TRBV19 to TRBJ2-3; 9 bases line up with TRBD1. Trimming at V came to 8 bases and at J to 5 bases, leaving 5 bases not matched to a gene. Per the germline V gene, CDR1 is LNHDA and CDR2 is SQIVND (reference sequence). CDR3 size: 13 residues. CDR3 nucleotide sequence: TGTGCCAGTTTGGGACAGGGAATAGATACGCAGTATTTT. Translated: CASLGQGIDTQYF.

The V call is TRBV29-1, the J call TRBJ1-2; 7 positions match TRBD1. This CDR3 has 14 residues. The germline CDR1 and CDR2 sequences are SQVTM and ANQGSEA. The J segment lost 1 base and the V segment lost 4 bases, leaving 6 bases of the junction unmatched. The CDR3 DNA is TGCAGCGTTGGACGGCAGGGGGTTAACTATGGCTACACCTTC. This translates into CSVGRQGVNYGYTF.

This clone was counted a single time. The rearrangement uses TRBV5-4 and TRBJ2-5; maybe TRBD2 (6 bases). This CDR3 has 15 residues. The germline V gene has CDR1 SGHNT and CDR2 YYREEE (reference sequence). Deletions cut 4 bases from V and 2 bases from J, with 15 bases between. The DNA for the CDR3 is TGTGCCAGCAGCCATACTGCGGGAACGCAAGAGACCCAGTACTTC. Residues: CASSHTAGTQETQYF.

The rearrangement uses TRBV9 and TRBJ1-2; possibly TRBD1 for D (6 bases). Germline V gene lookup returns CDR1 SGDLS and CDR2 YYNGEE. Between the trimmed V and J ends, which lost 0 bases and 4 bases, there was a span of 10 bases. The CDR3 spans 14 residues. DNA of the CDR3: TGTGCCAGCAGCGTAGGGCAGGGGATCTATGGCTACACCTTC. Translation gives CASSVGQGIYGYTF.

The chain combines TRBV5-1 with TRBJ2-3; D is possibly TRBD2 (6 bases). V lost 0 bases and J lost 4, with 9 bases in between. Looked up from germline, CDR1 is SGHRS and CDR2 is YFSETQ. The CDR3 has 14 residues. The CDR3 nucleotides are TGCGCCAGCAGCTTGGGCGGGGTCCCAGATACGCAGTATTTT. Protein product: CASSLGGVPDTQYF.

The chain combines TRBV11-2 with TRBJ2-3; D unclear. Germline lookup yields CDR1 SGHAT and CDR2 FQNNGV. This CDR3 spans 14 amino acids. Trimming took off 5 bases at V and 0 bases at J, with 9 bases between the two ends. CDR3 sequence reads: CASSPTRSTDTQYF. In DNA form, the CDR3 reads TGTGCCAGCAGCCCGACACGGAGCACAGATACGCAGTATTTT. The whole variable domain, remainder taken from reference TRBV11-2 and TRBJ2-3, is EAGVAQSPRYKIIEKRQSVAFWCNPISGHATLYWYQQILGQGPKLLIQFQNNGVVDDSQLPKDRFSAERLKGVDSTLKIQPAKLEDSAVYLCASSPTRSTDTQYFGPGTRLTVL.

The rearrangement joins TRBV6-5 to TRBJ2-3; the match to TRBD1 covers 7 bases. This CDR3 is 16 amino acids long. The V and J ends lost 2 bases and 2 bases, in that order; junction bases with no gene match: 7. Germline V gene data show CDR1 as MNHEY and CDR2 as SVGAGI. This chain's CDR3 is CASSYEQGRNTDTQYF. In DNA, the CDR3 is TGTGCCAGCAGTTACGAACAGGGGAGAAACACAGATACGCAGTATTTT.

The J gene is TRBJ2-3, the V gene TRBV28; D is uncertain. The CDR3 length is 16 residues. Trimming took off 5 bases at V and 0 bases at J, with 15 bases between the two ends. CDR1 is MDHEN and CDR2 is SYDVKM in the germline V gene. CDR3 loop: CASSPPWLRSTDTQYF. In DNA, the CDR3 is TGTGCCAGCAGTCCCCCTTGGCTGAGGAGCACAGATACGCAGTATTTT.